The 14 T cell receptor beta chains presented below share a single source sample, sequenced in a study of response to subunit inactivated influenza vaccine. TCRdb itself ran the RT-PCR reads through MiXCR, one entry per CDR3 protein. The sample includes around 490,000 distinct CDR3 sequences, around 8% of them seen just once. The source material was PBMCs from blood, sampled about 24 months after vaccination. The receptor source for this set is a man between 50 and 69 years old who received an inactivated influenza vaccine.

The chain is built from TRBV6-5 and TRBJ1-1, with 7 bases identical to TRBD1. V was clipped by 4 bases and J by 0 bases; unmatched bases: 5. CDR1 is MNHEY and CDR2 is SVGAGI in the germline V gene. This CDR3 contains 15 residues. CDR3 region: CASSSLGQVNTEAFF. Here the CDR3 DNA reads TGTGCCAGCAGTTCCCTCGGACAGGTGAACACTGAAGCTTTCTTT.

Ten or more counts support this clonotype. This chain uses TRBV6-5 with TRBJ2-5; possible D gene TRBD1, 5 bases. Germline V gene sequence: CDR1 MNHEY, CDR2 SVGAGI. V lost 3 bases and J lost 2, with 13 bases in between. There are 15 residues in the CDR3. DNA for the CDR3: TGTGCCAGCAGTTATGGTCAGGGATTGCAAGAGACCCAGTACTTC. It translates to CASSYGQGLQETQYF.

The table lists this clonotype with a few counts. The rearrangement links TRBV12-3 or TRBV12-4 to TRBJ1-2, with a weak D call TRBD1 (5 bases). Trimming shortened V by 3 bases and J by 8 bases, and 10 bases separated the two germline ends. The CDR3 is 12 residues long. The CDR3 bases are TGTGCCAGCAGTTTTTCAGGGTTCGGCTACACCTTC. This encodes CASSFSGFGYTF.

This rearrangement joins TRBV10-3 to TRBJ2-1, with D possibly being TRBD1 or TRBD2 (5 bases each). The CDR3 is 12 residues long. V was trimmed by 9 bases and J by 3 bases, leaving 9 bases between them. Looked up from germline, CDR1 is ENHRY and CDR2 is SYGVKD. CDR3 DNA sequence: TGTGCCATAGGGACCGACTACAATGAGCAGTTCTTC. Residues: CAIGTDYNEQFF.

CDR3: CSAIRTGNTEAFF. CDR3 in DNA: TGCAGTGCTATCAGGACGGGGAACACTGAAGCTTTCTTT. The J gene is TRBJ1-1, the V gene TRBV20-1; unclear D gene. CDR1 and CDR2 (germline): DFQATT, SNEGSKA (reference sequence). Deletions cut 4 bases from V and 1 base from J, with 10 bases between. The CDR3 spans 13 residues.

This clonotype has only a few counts. CDR3 coding DNA: TGTGCCAGCAGCTTATTTCCGGGACCAATGAACACTGAAGCTTTCTTT. Its protein is CASSLFPGPMNTEAFF. The chain employs TRBV7-8 and TRBJ1-1, with D possibly matching TRBD1 (5 bases). Germline V lookup: CDR1 SGHVS, CDR2 FQNEAQ. The CDR3 extends over 16 amino acids. V was pared by 2 bases and J by 0 bases, with 13 bases between.

This clonotype has only a few counts. The V gene is TRBV4-3, the J gene TRBJ2-1; TRBD2 agrees at 9 bases. CDR3 length equals 16 residues. The germline CDR1 and CDR2 sequences are LGHNA and YSLEER. Unmatched junction bases numbered 10, after V lost 3 bases and J lost 7 bases. In DNA, the CDR3 is TGCGCCAGCAGCCACATCGGTATGGCGGGAGGGAATGAGCAGTTCTTC. Protein sequence: CASSHIGMAGGNEQFF.

V and J are TRBV5-1 and TRBJ2-1; the D gene is possibly TRBD1 (7 bases). The CDR3 covers 15 residues. V was shortened by 5 bases and J by 0 bases, with 12 bases between the two germline ends. Germline CDR1 is SGHRS and CDR2 is YFSETQ. The CDR3 nucleotides are TGCGCCAGCAGGGAGGGGGCTAACTCCTACAATGAGCAGTTCTTC. Translation: CASREGANSYNEQFF.

This clonotype occurred a few times. V is TRBV7-2 and J is TRBJ1-6, with D possibly TRBD1 on 6 matching bases. This CDR3 spans 14 amino acids. Trimming took off 6 bases at V and 7 bases at J, with 13 bases between the two ends. Germline CDR1 reads SGHTA; CDR2 reads FQGNSA. The CDR3 DNA sequence: TGTGCCAGCAGAACCACAGGGCAAAATTCACCCCTCCACTTT. It translates to CASRTTGQNSPLHF. Complete variable domain (other parts from reference TRBV7-2 and TRBJ1-6): GAGVSQSPSNKVTEKGKDVELRCDPISGHTALYWYRQSLGQGLEFLIYFQGNSAPDKSGLPSDRFSAERTGGSVSTLTIQRTQQEDSAVYLCASRTTGQNSPLHFGNGTRLTVT.

V usage is TRBV20-1 and J usage is TRBJ1-5, with D unclear. The CDR3 runs to 13 residues. The germline V gene encodes CDR1 DFQATT and CDR2 SNEGSKA (reference sequence). V was trimmed by 6 bases and J by 5 bases, leaving 14 bases between them. CDR3 bases: TGCAGTGCCATAGGAAGTTCGGATCAGCCCCAGCATTTT. Translated: CSAIGSSDQPQHF.

This clonotype was seen a single time. The CDR3 region is CASSLDGGVGTEAFF. Written as DNA, the CDR3 is TGTGCCAGCAGCTTAGATGGGGGGGTGGGTACTGAAGCTTTCTTT. The rearrangement links TRBV11-2 to TRBJ1-1; D might be TRBD1 (5 bases). CDR3 length: 15 residues. With 0 bases removed from V and 5 bases from J, the gap between germline ends came to 13 bases. The germline V gene encodes CDR1 SGHAT and CDR2 FQNNGV.

This clonotype has at least ten counts. The CDR3 spells CASSLSWTETYEQYF. The CDR3 DNA follows: TGTGCCAGCAGTTTATCGTGGACGGAAACCTACGAGCAGTACTTC. The genes are TRBV27 and TRBJ2-7; no reliable D call. Germline assignment: CDR1 MNHEY and CDR2 SMNVEV (reference sequence). Trimming pared 0 bases from V and 2 bases from J, leaving 11 bases between. This CDR3 spans 15 amino acids.

This clonotype was picked up many times. This chain joins TRBV14 and TRBJ2-1; 11 positions agree with TRBD2. V was clipped by 3 bases and J by 2 bases; unmatched bases: 3. Germline-derived CDR1 and CDR2 are SGHDN and FVKESK. The CDR3 is made up of 16 amino acids. This CDR3 is CASSHRSGRAYNEQFF. CDR3 sequence (DNA): TGTGCCAGCAGCCACCGTAGCGGGAGGGCCTACAATGAGCAGTTCTTC.

This chain joins TRBV20-1 and TRBJ1-5, with D unresolved. V lost 1 base, J lost 2 bases, and 6 bases lay in between. Germline V lookup: CDR1 DFQATT, CDR2 SNEGSKA (reference sequence). The CDR3 has 13 residues. The CDR3 DNA is TGCAGTGCTAGAGTGGCGGGCAATCAGCCCCAGCATTTT. As protein: CSARVAGNQPQHF.